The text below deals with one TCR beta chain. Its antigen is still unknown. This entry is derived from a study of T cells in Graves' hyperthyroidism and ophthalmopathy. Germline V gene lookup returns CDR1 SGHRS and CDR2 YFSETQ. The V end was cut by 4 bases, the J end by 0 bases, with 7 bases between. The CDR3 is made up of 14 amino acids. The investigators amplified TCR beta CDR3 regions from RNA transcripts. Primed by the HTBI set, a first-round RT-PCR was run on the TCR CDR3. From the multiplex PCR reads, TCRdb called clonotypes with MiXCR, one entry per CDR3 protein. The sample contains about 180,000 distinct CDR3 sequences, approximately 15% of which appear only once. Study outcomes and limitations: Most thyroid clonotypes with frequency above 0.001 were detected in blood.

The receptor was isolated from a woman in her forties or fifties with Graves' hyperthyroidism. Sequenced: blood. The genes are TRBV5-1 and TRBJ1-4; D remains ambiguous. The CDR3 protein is CASSPTATNEKLFF. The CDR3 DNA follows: TGCGCCAGCAGCCCGACGGCAACTAATGAAAAACTGTTTTTT.